These T cell receptor beta chains were read from a single sample in a study of tumor-infiltrating lymphocytes in localized non-small cell lung cancer. TCRdb's table, derived via immunoSEQ multiplex PCR, lists solely in-frame clones and lacks some. The profile shows roughly 13,000 clones, around 70% of them singletons. Sequencing was performed on uninvolved lung tissue not adjacent to the tumor. These receptors all come from a human donor with non-small cell lung cancer. Each CDR3 is given with its conserved first and last residue. The D gene is left open where the match is weak. The size field is filled for only some rows; it gives once, few, many or a size class.

clone size,J gene,V gene,D gene,CDR3 DNA,CDR3 protein
.,TRBJ2-3,TRBV5-5,.,TGTGCCCGCCCATGCGAGGGGGGCCGTACAGATACGCAGTATTTT,CARPCEGGRTDTQYF
.,TRBJ2-5,TRBV23-1,.,TGCGCCAGCAGTCAATCCCGATACTTTTGGGGGAGGGAGACCCAGTACTTC,CASSQSRYFWGRETQYF
few,TRBJ2-1,TRBV29-1,TRBD2,TGCAGCGTTGAGGGAGCGGGAGGCCAAAGCTCCTACAATGAGCAGTTCTTC,CSVEGAGGQSSYNEQFF
.,TRBJ1-5,TRBV30,.,TGTGCCTGGAGTCAAAACACCTTAAATCAGCCCCAGCATTTT,CAWSQNTLNQPQHF
.,TRBJ2-7,TRBV10-2,.,TGCGCCAGCAGTGGACAATCTCCCTACGAGCAGTACTTC,CASSGQSPYEQYF
.,TRBJ2-7,TRBV5-1,.,TGCGCCAGCAGCTTGGTTCCGGACAGCTCCTACGAGCAGTACTTC,CASSLVPDSSYEQYF
.,TRBJ2-7,TRBV19,.,TGTGCCACCCTGGGGGCAGGGTCCCACGAGCAGTACTTC,CATLGAGSHEQYF
.,TRBJ1-1,TRBV7-6,.,TGTGCCAGCAGCTTAGCGGGGAGAGGCACTGAAGCTTTCTTT,CASSLAGRGTEAFF
.,TRBJ2-1,TRBV10-2,.,TGCGCCAGCACCCTACCTAGCTCGAGGGGCAATGAGCAGTTCTTC,CASTLPSSRGNEQFF
.,TRBJ1-4,TRBV30,.,TGTGCCTGGGCTGGACAGTCTAATGAAAAACTGTTTTTT,CAWAGQSNEKLFF
medium-sized,TRBJ1-1,TRBV2,.,TGTGCCAGCAGGAAGGACAGCCAGAACCAAGCTTTCTTT,CASRKDSQNQAFF
.,TRBJ1-2,TRBV7-2,TRBD1,TGTGCCAGCAGCCCCCATGGACAGGGGGCGCCCAGCTATGGCTACACCTTC,CASSPHGQGAPSYGYTF
.,TRBJ2-4,TRBV2,TRBD1,TGTGCCAGCACCCTGGGACAGAAAAACATTCAGTACTTC,CASTLGQKNIQYF
.,TRBJ2-5,TRBV4-1,.,TGCGCCAGCAGCCAGCAGGGAAGGGAGACCCAGTACTTC,CASSQQGRETQYF
.,TRBJ2-5,TRBV2,TRBD1,TGTGCCAGCAGTCACCCGGGACAGCAGGAGACCCAGTACTTC,CASSHPGQQETQYF
.,TRBJ2-2,TRBV7-9,.,TGTGCCAGCAGCCCCCCTTGGGCCGGGGAGCTGTTTTTT,CASSPPWAGELFF
.,TRBJ2-3,TRBV7-2,.,TGTGCCAGCAGCCCCCGTCAGGGGGGTGACACAGATACGCAGTATTTT,CASSPRQGGDTDTQYF
.,TRBJ2-3,TRBV11-2,.,TGTGCCAGCAGCTTAGTTTTGGCCCCAGATACGCAGTATTTT,CASSLVLAPDTQYF
.,TRBJ2-2,TRBV11-3,TRBD1,TGTGCCAGCAGCTTATTACAGGGGCGCGGGGAGCTGTTTTTT,CASSLLQGRGELFF
few,TRBJ1-1,TRBV30,.,TGTGCCTGGAGTACCGGGGCACCGGGAGCTTTCTTT,CAWSTGAPGAFF
once,TRBJ2-5,TRBV19,.,TGTGCCAGTCAAGGGGCCTTTGGGGAGACCCAGTACTTC,CASQGAFGETQYF
.,TRBJ1-5,TRBV7-6,.,TGTGCCAGCAGTCCCGGCCCGTCGCAGCCCCAGCATTTT,CASSPGPSQPQHF
.,TRBJ2-7,TRBV2,TRBD1,TGTGCCAGCAGTGAAGCCATCCTCCCGGGACAGCTCTACGAGCAGTACTTC,CASSEAILPGQLYEQYF
.,TRBJ1-5,TRBV27,TRBD1,TGTGCCAGCAGTTTAACACCACCGGACAGGGTTAGCAATCAGCCCCAGCATTTT,CASSLTPPDRVSNQPQHF
.,TRBJ1-5,TRBV14,.,TGTGCCAGCAGCCAGCAGGGTTCTCAGCCCCAGCATTTT,CASSQQGSQPQHF